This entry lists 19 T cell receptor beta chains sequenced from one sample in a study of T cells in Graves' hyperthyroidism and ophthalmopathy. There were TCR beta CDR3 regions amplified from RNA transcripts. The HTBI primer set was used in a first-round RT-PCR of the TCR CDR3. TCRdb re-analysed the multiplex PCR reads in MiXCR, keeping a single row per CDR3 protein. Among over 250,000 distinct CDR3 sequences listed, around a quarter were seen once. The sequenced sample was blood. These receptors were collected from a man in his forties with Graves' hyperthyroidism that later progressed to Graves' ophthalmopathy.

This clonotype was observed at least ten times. CDR3 in DNA: TGCGCCAGCAGCCCCGAGGGGGTCACCCGCGGTCAGCCCCAGCATTTT. It specifies CASSPEGVTRGQPQHF. The rearrangement links TRBV5-1 to TRBJ1-5, with D tentatively TRBD1 (6 bases). With 4 bases removed from V and 6 bases from J, the gap between germline ends came to 20 bases. Germline V gene data show CDR1 as SGHRS and CDR2 as YFSETQ. This CDR3 has 16 residues.

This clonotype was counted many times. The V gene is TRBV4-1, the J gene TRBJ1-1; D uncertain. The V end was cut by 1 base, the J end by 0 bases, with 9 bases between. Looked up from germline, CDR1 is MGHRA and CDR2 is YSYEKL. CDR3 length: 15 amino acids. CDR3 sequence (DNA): TGCGCCAGCAGCCAAGTGGACGCTATGAACACTGAAGCTTTCTTT. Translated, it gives CASSQVDAMNTEAFF.

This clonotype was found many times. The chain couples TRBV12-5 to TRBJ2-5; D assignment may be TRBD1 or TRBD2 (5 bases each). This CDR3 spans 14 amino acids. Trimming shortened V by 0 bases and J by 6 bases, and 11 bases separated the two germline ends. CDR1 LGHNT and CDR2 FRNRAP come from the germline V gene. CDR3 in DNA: TGTGCTAGTGGTTTGGTGGGCAGGGAGCAGACCCAGTACTTC. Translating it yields CASGLVGREQTQYF. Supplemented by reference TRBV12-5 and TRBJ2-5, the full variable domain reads DARVTQTPRHKVTEMGQEVTMRCQPILGHNTVFWYRQTMMQGLELLAYFRNRAPLDDSGMPKDRFSAEMPDATLATLKIQPSEPRDSAVYFCASGLVGREQTQYFGPGTRLLVL.

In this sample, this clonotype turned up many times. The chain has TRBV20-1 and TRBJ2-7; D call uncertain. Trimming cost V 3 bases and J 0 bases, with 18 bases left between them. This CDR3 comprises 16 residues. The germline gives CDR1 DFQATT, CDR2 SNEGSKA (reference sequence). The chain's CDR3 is CSARHWTATSSYEQYF. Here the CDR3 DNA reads TGCAGTGCTAGGCACTGGACGGCGACCAGCTCCTACGAGCAGTACTTC.

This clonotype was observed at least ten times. In DNA, the CDR3 is TGTGCCAGCAGCTATGACAGGTTGGGGGATAGCTACACCTTC. Residues: CASSYDRLGDSYTF. The chain combines TRBV5-6 with TRBJ1-2; possible D gene TRBD1, 6 bases. The CDR3 spans 14 residues. Germline V gene sequence: CDR1 SGHDT, CDR2 YYEEEE. Trimming shortened V by 3 bases and J by 9 bases, and 18 bases separated the two germline ends. The full variable domain, in which reference TRBV5-6 and TRBJ1-2 provide the parts outside the CDR3, is DAGVTQSPTHLIKTRGQQVTLRCSPKSGHDTVSWYQQALGQGPQFIFQYYEEEERQRGNFPDRFSGHQFPNYSSELNVNALLLGDSALYLCASSYDRLGDSYTFGSGTRLTVV.

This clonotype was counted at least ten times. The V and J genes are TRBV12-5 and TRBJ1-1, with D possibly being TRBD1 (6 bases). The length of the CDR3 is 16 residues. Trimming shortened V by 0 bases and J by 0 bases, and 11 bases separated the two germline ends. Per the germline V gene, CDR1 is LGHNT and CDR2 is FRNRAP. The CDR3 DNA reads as TGTGCTAGTGGTTTGGTACGAGGGGGGATGAACACTGAAGCTTTCTTT. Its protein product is CASGLVRGGMNTEAFF.

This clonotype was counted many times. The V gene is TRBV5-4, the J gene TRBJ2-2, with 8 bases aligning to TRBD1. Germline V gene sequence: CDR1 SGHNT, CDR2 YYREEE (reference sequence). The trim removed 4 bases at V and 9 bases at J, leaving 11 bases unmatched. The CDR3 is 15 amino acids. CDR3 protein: CASSPGGNLGRELFF. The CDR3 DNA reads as TGTGCCAGCAGCCCAGGGGGCAATTTAGGAAGGGAGCTGTTTTTT.

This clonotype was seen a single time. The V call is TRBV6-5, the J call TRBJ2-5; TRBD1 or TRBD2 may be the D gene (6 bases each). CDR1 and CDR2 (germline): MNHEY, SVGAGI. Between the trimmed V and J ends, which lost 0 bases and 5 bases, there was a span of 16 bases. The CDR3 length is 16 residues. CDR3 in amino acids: CASSYSFGGGKETQYF. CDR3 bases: TGTGCCAGCAGTTACTCTTTCGGGGGCGGCAAGGAGACCCAGTACTTC.

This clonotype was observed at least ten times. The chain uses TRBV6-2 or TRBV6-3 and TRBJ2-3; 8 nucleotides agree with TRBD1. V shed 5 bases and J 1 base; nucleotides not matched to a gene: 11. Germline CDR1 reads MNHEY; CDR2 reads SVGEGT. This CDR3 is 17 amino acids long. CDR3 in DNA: TGTGCCAGCAGTCCGACAGGGGCTAACCCAGGCACAGATACGCAGTATTTT. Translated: CASSPTGANPGTDTQYF.

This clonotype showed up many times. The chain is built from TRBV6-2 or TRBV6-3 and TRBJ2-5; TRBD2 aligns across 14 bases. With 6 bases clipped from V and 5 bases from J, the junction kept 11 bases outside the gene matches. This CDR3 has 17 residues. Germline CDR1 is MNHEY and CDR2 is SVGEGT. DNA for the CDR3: TGTGCCAGCAGCAAAGACCCGGGACTAGCGGGAGACGAGACCCAGTACTTC. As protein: CASSKDPGLAGDETQYF.

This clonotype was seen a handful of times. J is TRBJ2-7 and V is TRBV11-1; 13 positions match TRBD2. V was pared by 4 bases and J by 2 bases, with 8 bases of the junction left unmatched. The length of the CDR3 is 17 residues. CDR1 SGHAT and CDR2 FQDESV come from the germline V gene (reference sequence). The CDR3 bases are TGTGCCAGCAGCTCCGGGACTAGCGGGACTCACGCCTACGAGCAGTACTTC. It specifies CASSSGTSGTHAYEQYF.

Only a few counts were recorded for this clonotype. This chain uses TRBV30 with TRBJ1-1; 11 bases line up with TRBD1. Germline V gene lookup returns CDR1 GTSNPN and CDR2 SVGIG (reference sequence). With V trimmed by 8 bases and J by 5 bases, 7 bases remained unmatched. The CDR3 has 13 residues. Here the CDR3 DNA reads TGTGCCCGGGGGGACAGGGGGAAAACTGAAGCTTTCTTT. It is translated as CARGDRGKTEAFF.

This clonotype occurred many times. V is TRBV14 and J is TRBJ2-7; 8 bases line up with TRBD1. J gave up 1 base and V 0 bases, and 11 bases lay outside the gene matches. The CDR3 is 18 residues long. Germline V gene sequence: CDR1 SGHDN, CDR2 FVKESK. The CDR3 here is CASSQDPGQGPKSYEQYF. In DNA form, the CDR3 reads TGTGCCAGCAGCCAAGATCCAGGACAGGGACCAAAATCCTACGAGCAGTACTTC.

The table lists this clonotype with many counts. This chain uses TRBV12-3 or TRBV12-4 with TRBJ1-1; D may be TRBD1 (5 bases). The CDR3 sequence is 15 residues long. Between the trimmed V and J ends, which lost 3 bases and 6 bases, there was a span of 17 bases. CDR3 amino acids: CASSLGGWQNSEAFF. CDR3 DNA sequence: TGTGCCAGCAGTTTGGGGGGTTGGCAAAACTCTGAAGCTTTCTTT.

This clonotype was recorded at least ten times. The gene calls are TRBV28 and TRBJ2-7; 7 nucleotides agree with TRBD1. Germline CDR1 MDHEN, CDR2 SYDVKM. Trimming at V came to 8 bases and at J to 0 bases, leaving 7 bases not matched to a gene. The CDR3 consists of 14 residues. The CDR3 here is CASGIQGSSYEQYF. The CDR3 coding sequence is TGTGCCAGCGGAATACAGGGGAGCTCCTACGAGCAGTACTTC.

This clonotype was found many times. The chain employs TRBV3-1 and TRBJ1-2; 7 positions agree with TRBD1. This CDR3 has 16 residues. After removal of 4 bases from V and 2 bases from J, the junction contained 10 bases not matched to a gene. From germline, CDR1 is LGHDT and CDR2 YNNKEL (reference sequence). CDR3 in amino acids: CASSRNAPGQNYGYTF. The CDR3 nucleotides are TGTGCCAGCAGCCGAAACGCTCCGGGACAGAACTATGGCTACACCTTC.

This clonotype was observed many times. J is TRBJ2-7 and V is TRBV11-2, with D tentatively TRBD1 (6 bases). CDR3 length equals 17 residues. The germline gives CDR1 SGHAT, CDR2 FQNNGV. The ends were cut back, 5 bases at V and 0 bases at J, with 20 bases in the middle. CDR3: CASSTSTRQVGSYEQYF. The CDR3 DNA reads TGTGCCAGCAGCACGTCAACTCGACAGGTGGGCTCCTACGAGCAGTACTTC.

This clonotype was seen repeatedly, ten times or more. DNA for the CDR3: TGTGCCAGTAGACTACGGCCGCCCGGGACAGGGGACCAGGCCGAGCAGTACTTC. This translates into CASRLRPPGTGDQAEQYF. This rearrangement joins TRBV19 to TRBJ2-7, with 10 bases lining up with TRBD1. This CDR3 spans 18 amino acids. Germline CDR1 and CDR2: LNHDA and SQIVND (reference sequence). V lost 6 bases to trimming and J lost 6 bases; unmatched junction nucleotides: 20.

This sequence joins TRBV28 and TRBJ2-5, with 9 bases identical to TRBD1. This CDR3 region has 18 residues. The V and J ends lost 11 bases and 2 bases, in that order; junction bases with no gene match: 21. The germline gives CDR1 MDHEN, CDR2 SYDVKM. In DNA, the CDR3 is TGTGCCTCCAGACCCACCGGGACAGGGATGGGGGGGCAAGAGACCCAGTACTTC. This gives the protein CASRPTGTGMGGQETQYF.